This entry features one TCR beta chain sequence. Antigen unknown. Primers used in a second PCR of roughly 7 to 12 cycles were a sample-barcoded 5' primer and a J-beta primer mix. TCRdb reprocessed the 5' RACE reads with MiXCR, giving one entry per CDR3 protein. This sample carries around 800,000 distinct CDR3 sequences, around 62% of them seen once, and the ten largest clones take 28%. The data stem from a study of blood T cells in healthy people across ages. Findings and caveats of the study: Naive T cell percentage strongly correlated with TCR beta diversity. TCR beta diversity per million T cells fell roughly linearly with age. Investigators treated diversity estimates from one million T cells as underestimates.

This CDR3 has 14 residues. The V end was cut by 7 bases, the J end by 3 bases, with 14 bases between. Germline lookup yields CDR1 MNHEY and CDR2 SVGEGT. Investigators took approximately 9.4 milliliters of peripheral blood from every donor. V is TRBV6-2 or TRBV6-3 and J is TRBJ2-3; D not resolved. Sequencing used blood. This TCR came from a man in his thirties or forties in good health. Written as DNA, the CDR3 is TGTGCCAGCACCCGAGCGATTGGTACAGATACGCAGTATTTT. Its protein is CASTRAIGTDTQYF.